The 22 T cell receptor beta chains reported below all come from one sample, sequenced in a study of blood T cell repertoires in COVID-19. The data were produced by immunoSEQ multiplex PCR, yet TCRdb's version contains in-frame clones alone and is incomplete. Of 260,000 or so clones in the sample, around 81% were seen once. Sequences were obtained from peripheral blood. The source of these receptors is a woman aged 80 or over with COVID-19, enrolled during active disease.

Worth noting for this clone: Germline is not matched at one junction end, which may reflect a read error. This chain joins TRBV18 and TRBJ1-5, with no clear D. The germline CDR1 and CDR2 sequences are KGHSH and LQKENI. The CDR3 is 14 residues long. The CDR3 sequence is CAGSPDFGNQPQHF. The CDR3 nucleotides read TGTGCCGGCTCACCGGACTTTGGCAATCAGCCCCAGCATTTT. The full variable domain, with the rest looked up from reference TRBV18 and TRBJ1-5, is NAGVMQNPRHLVRRRGQEARLRCSPMKGHSHVYWYRQLPEEGLKFMVYLQKENIIDESGMPKERFSAEFPKEGPSILRIQQVVRGDSAAYFCAGSPDFGNQPQHFGDGTRLSIL.

J is TRBJ1-2 and V is TRBV20-1; maybe TRBD1 (5 bases). Trimming left V 3 bases short and J 8 bases short, with 13 bases between. The CDR3 length is 12 residues. From germline, CDR1 is DFQATT and CDR2 SNEGSKA (reference sequence). The CDR3 protein is CSASQSREGYTF. The CDR3 bases are TGCAGTGCTAGTCAATCCAGGGAAGGCTACACCTTC.

V is TRBV3-1 (or the pseudogene TRBV3-2) and J is TRBJ1-3; D is ambiguous. This CDR3 region has 13 residues. CDR1 and CDR2 from the germline V gene are LGHDT and YNNKEL (reference sequence). V was clipped by 2 bases and J by 4 bases, with 6 bases between them. CDR3: CASSQISGNTIYF. The CDR3 nucleotides are TGTGCCAGCAGCCAAATCTCCGGAAACACCATATATTTT.

The gene calls are TRBV4-1 and TRBJ2-5; maybe TRBD1 (5 bases). The germline V gene has CDR1 MGHRA and CDR2 YSYEKL. The CDR3 contains 16 residues. V lost 4 bases and J lost 1, with 16 bases in between. The CDR3 DNA reads as TGCGCCAGCAGCCCCCAGGGAAGGGGCGGCCAAGAGACCCAGTACTTC. Protein: CASSPQGRGGQETQYF.

The chain recombines TRBV5-1 with TRBJ1-2; a weak D match, TRBD1 (6 bases). V was trimmed by 4 bases and J by 4 bases, leaving 11 bases between them. The germline gives CDR1 SGHRS, CDR2 YFSETQ. This CDR3 has 13 amino acids. The CDR3 DNA follows: TGCGCCAGCAGCACGGCGGACAGCTATGGCTACACCTTC. This sequence encodes CASSTADSYGYTF.

The rearrangement joins TRBV12-3 or TRBV12-4 to TRBJ2-1, with D perhaps TRBD1 (6 bases). V was trimmed by 5 bases and J by 10 bases, leaving 15 bases between them. The CDR3 loop spans 13 amino acids. Written as DNA, the CDR3 is TGTGCCAGCAGTGGCAGGGGATTCGGAGAGCAGTTCTTC. It specifies CASSGRGFGEQFF.

This clone was seen a single time. Other DNA sequences in the same sample also yield this CDR3. The V gene is TRBV2, the J gene TRBJ1-1; D uncertain. V lost 7 bases and J 5 bases, leaving 8 bases between the germline ends. In germline, CDR1 is SNHLY, CDR2 FYNNEI. The length of the CDR3 is 11 residues. The DNA of the CDR3 is TGTGCCAGCACCTTAAATACTGAAGCTTTCTTT. Its protein is CASTLNTEAFF.

The gene calls are TRBV7-2 and TRBJ2-7, with TRBD2 identical over 8 bases. V trimming: 4 bases; J trimming: 4 bases; junction bases outside the gene matches: 3. CDR1 is SGHTA, CDR2 FQGNSA, per germline. The CDR3 covers 13 residues. The CDR3 sequence: CASSSLAGYEQYF. The CDR3, as DNA: TGTGCCAGCAGCTCATTAGCGGGATACGAGCAGTACTTC.

The chain links TRBV30 to TRBJ1-5, with D maybe TRBD1 (6 bases). Trimming cost V 5 bases and J 5 bases, with 13 bases left between them. Germline CDR1 and CDR2: GTSNPN and SVGIG (reference sequence). This CDR3 is 13 amino acids long. CDR3 sequence reads: CAWGTGLDQPQHF. In DNA form, the CDR3 reads TGTGCCTGGGGAACAGGGTTGGATCAGCCCCAGCATTTT.

The V call is TRBV5-1, the J call TRBJ2-3; 16 nucleotides align to TRBD2. Germline-derived CDR1 and CDR2 are SGHRS and YFSETQ. The length of the CDR3 is 20 residues. The junction had 13 bases not matched to a gene; V was cut back by 2 bases and J by 4 bases. This CDR3 is CASSFYLGTSGRARADTQYF. Here the CDR3 DNA reads TGCGCCAGCAGCTTTTATCTGGGGACTAGCGGGAGGGCCCGGGCAGATACGCAGTATTTT.

The chain couples TRBV5-1 to TRBJ1-1; D remains ambiguous. Trimming shortened V by 2 bases and J by 0 bases, and 8 bases separated the two germline ends. Germline CDR1 and CDR2: SGHRS and YFSETQ. The CDR3 runs to 14 residues. CDR3 DNA: TGCGCCAGCAGCTTCGGGTTTATGAACACTGAAGCTTTCTTT. This translates into CASSFGFMNTEAFF.

V gene TRBV27 combines with J gene TRBJ2-1, with TRBD2 matching 16 bases. V lost 1 base, J lost 8 bases, and 5 bases stayed unmatched. The CDR3 has 17 residues. The germline V gene encodes CDR1 MNHEY and CDR2 SMNVEV (reference sequence). DNA for the CDR3: TGTGCCAGCAGTTTATGGGGACTAGCGGGGGGGCAACATGAGCAGTTCTTC. Translating gives CASSLWGLAGGQHEQFF.

This clone was counted between two and nine times. This rearrangement joins TRBV5-1 to TRBJ1-5; 8 bases are a match to TRBD1. The CDR3 sequence is 14 residues long. The J segment lost 9 bases and the V segment lost 1 base, leaving 6 bases of the junction unmatched. Germline V gene data show CDR1 as SGHRS and CDR2 as YFSETQ. CDR3 bases: TGCGCCAGCAGCTTGAGCGACAGGGGACGGCCCCAGCATTTT. Its translation: CASSLSDRGRPQHF.

CDR3 region: CASSQGAPTGVGEQYF. The CDR3 DNA reads TGTGCCAGCAGCCAAGGGGCTCCGACAGGGGTGGGGGAGCAGTACTTC. The chain couples TRBV3-1 (or the pseudogene TRBV3-2) to TRBJ2-7; the match to TRBD1 covers 8 bases. The CDR3 runs to 16 residues. With V trimmed by 1 base and J by 7 bases, 12 bases remained unmatched. Germline CDR1 reads LGHDT; CDR2 reads YNNKEL (reference sequence).

The J gene is TRBJ1-2, the V gene TRBV6-1; D is ambiguous. CDR3 length: 13 residues. Germline V lookup: CDR1 MNHNS, CDR2 SASEGT. The V and J ends lost 2 bases and 5 bases respectively, with 9 bases between them. The CDR3 coding sequence is TGTGCCAGCAGTGAAAGGAACGGGTATGGCTACACCTTC. It is translated as CASSERNGYGYTF.

This rearrangement joins TRBV27 to TRBJ2-1; possible D gene TRBD1, 6 bases. The CDR3 has 15 residues. Germline V lookup: CDR1 MNHEY, CDR2 SMNVEV (reference sequence). Trimming left V 3 bases short and J 1 base short, with 10 bases between. As DNA, the CDR3 is TGTGCCAGCAGTTTCGACAGGTTATCCTACAATGAGCAGTTCTTC. Amino acid sequence: CASSFDRLSYNEQFF.

The chain carries TRBV3-1 (or the pseudogene TRBV3-2) and TRBJ1-1, with D unresolved. V was cut by 3 bases and J by 0 bases, with 8 bases left in between. The CDR3 totals 14 residues. The germline CDR1 and CDR2 sequences are LGHDT and YNNKEL (reference sequence). The CDR3: CASSHGGLNTEAFF. DNA of the CDR3: TGTGCCAGCAGCCACGGAGGTCTGAACACTGAAGCTTTCTTT.

The V and J genes are TRBV19 and TRBJ1-2, with D perhaps matching TRBD1 (5 bases). The CDR3 spans 12 residues. Trimming cost V 7 bases and J 8 bases, with 14 bases left between them. Germline CDR1 and CDR2: LNHDA and SQIVND (reference sequence). The CDR3 region has the DNA TGTGCCAGTACGGACATGGGAGGAGGCTACACCTTC. It encodes CASTDMGGGYTF.

The J gene is TRBJ1-3, the V gene TRBV25-1; no definite D call. Looked up from germline, CDR1 is MGHDK and CDR2 is SYGVNS. This CDR3 has 15 residues. Trimming cost V 3 bases and J 0 bases, with 9 bases left between them. The CDR3 loop is CASSDSGGSGNTIYF. CDR3 in DNA: TGTGCCAGCAGTGACTCTGGAGGCTCTGGAAACACCATATATTTT.

This clone appeared a few times. CDR3 sequence reads: CASSSLAGPYNEQFF. The CDR3 DNA sequence: TGTGCCAGCAGCTCCCTAGCGGGCCCATACAATGAGCAGTTCTTC. V usage is TRBV5-4 and J usage is TRBJ2-1, with 8 bases matching TRBD2. With 3 bases clipped from V and 4 bases from J, the junction kept 6 bases outside the gene matches. Per germline, CDR1 SGHNT and CDR2 YYREEE (reference sequence). The CDR3 has 15 amino acids. Full variable domain (outside the CDR3, taken from reference TRBV5-4 and TRBJ2-1): ETGVTQSPTHLIKTRGQQVTLRCSSQSGHNTVSWYQQALGQGPQFIFQYYREEENGRGNFPPRFSGLQFPNYSSELNVNALELDDSALYLCASSSLAGPYNEQFFGPGTRLTVL.

The chain joins TRBV9 to TRBJ2-2; 11 nucleotides line up with TRBD2. From germline, CDR1 is SGDLS and CDR2 YYNGEE. CDR3 length: 15 amino acids. Losses at the gene ends were 2 bases for V and 4 bases for J; bases not matched to a gene: 1. The CDR3 sequence: CASSVSGRVTGELFF. The CDR3 DNA reads TGTGCCAGCAGCGTTAGCGGGAGGGTCACCGGGGAGCTGTTTTTT.

The genes are TRBV7-8 and TRBJ2-3; 8 bases are a match to TRBD1. The junction had 0 bases not matched to a gene; V was cut back by 1 base and J by 0 bases. Per germline, CDR1 SGHVS and CDR2 FQNEAQ. The CDR3 is 15 residues long. CDR3: CASSLGQGSTDTQYF. The CDR3, as DNA: TGTGCCAGCAGCTTAGGACAGGGGAGCACAGATACGCAGTATTTT. The full variable domain, in which reference TRBV7-8 and TRBJ2-3 provide the parts outside the CDR3, is GAGVSQSPRYKVAKRGQDVALRCDPISGHVSLFWYQQALGQGPEFLTYFQNEAQLDKSGLPSDRFFAERPEGSVSTLKIQRTQQEDSAVYLCASSLGQGSTDTQYFGPGTRLTVL.